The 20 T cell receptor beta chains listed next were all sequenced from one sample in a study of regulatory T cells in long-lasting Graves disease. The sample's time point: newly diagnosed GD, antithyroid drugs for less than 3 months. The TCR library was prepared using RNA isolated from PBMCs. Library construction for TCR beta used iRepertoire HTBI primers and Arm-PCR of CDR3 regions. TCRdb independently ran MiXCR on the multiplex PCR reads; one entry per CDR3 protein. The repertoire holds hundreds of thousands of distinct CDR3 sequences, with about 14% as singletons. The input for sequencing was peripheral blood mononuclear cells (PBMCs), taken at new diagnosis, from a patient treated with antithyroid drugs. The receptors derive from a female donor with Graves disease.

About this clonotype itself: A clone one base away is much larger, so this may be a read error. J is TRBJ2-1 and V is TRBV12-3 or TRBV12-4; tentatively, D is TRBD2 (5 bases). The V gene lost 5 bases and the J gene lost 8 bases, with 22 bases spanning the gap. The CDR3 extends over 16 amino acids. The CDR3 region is CASSAGSERASDEQFF. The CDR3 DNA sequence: TGTGCCAGCAGTGCCGGTAGCGAGAGGGCTTCGGATGAGCAGTTCTTC.

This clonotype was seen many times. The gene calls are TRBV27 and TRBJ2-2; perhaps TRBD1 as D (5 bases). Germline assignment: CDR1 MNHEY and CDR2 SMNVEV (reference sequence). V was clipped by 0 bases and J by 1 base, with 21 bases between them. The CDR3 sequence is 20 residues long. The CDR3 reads CASSLSIVSGTGGNTGELFF. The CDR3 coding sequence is TGTGCCAGCAGTTTATCTATAGTTTCGGGCACAGGTGGGAACACCGGGGAGCTGTTTTTT.

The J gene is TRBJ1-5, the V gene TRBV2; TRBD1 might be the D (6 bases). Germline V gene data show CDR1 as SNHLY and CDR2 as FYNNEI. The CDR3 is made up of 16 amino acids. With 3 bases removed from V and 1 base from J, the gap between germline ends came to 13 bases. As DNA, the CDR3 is TGTGCCAGCAGTGAGTTGCAGGGGATCAGCAATCAGCCCCAGCATTTT. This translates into CASSELQGISNQPQHF.

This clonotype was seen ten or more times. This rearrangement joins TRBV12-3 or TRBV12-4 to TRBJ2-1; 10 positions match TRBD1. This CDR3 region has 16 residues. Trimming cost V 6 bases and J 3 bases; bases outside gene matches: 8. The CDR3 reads CASRLDWDRGYNEQFF. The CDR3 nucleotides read TGTGCCAGCAGACTTGACTGGGACAGGGGCTACAATGAGCAGTTCTTC.

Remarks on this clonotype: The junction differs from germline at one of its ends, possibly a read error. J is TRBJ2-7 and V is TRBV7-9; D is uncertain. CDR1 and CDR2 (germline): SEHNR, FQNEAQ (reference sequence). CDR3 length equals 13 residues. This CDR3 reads CASSFPPHYEQYF. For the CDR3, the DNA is TGTGCAAGCAGCTTCCCCCCACACTACGAGCAGTACTTC. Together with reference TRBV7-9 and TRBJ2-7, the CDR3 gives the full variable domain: DTGVSQNPRHKITKRGQNVTFRCDPISEHNRLYWYRQTLGQGPEFLTYFQNEAQLEKSRLLSDRFSAERPKGSFSTLEIQRTEQGDSAMYLCASSFPPHYEQYFGPGTRLTVT.

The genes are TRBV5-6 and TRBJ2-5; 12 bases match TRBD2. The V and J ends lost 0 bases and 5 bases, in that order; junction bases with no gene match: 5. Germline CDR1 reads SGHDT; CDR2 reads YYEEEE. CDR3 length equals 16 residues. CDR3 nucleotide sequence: TGTGCCAGCAGCTTGGGACTAGCGGGGGCGGGGGAGACCCAGTACTTC. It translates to CASSLGLAGAGETQYF.

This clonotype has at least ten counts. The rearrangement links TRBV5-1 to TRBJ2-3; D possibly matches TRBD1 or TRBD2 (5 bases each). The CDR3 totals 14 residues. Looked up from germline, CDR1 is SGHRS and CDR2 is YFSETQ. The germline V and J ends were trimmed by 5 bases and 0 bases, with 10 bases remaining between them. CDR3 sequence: CASRGEPSTDTQYF. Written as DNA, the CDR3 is TGCGCCAGCAGGGGGGAGCCTAGCACAGATACGCAGTATTTT. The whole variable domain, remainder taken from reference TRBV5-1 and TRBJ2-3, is KAGVTQTPRYLIKTRGQQVTLSCSPISGHRSVSWYQQTPGQGLQFLFEYFSETQRNKGNFPGRFSGRQFSNSRSEMNVSTLELGDSALYLCASRGEPSTDTQYFGPGTRLTVL.

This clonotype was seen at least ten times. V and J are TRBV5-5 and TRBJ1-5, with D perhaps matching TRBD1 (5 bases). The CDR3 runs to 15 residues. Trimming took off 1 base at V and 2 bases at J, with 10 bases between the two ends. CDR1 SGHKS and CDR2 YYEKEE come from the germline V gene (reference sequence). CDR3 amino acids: CASSLIGGGNQPQHF. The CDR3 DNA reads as TGTGCCAGCAGCTTGATCGGGGGAGGCAATCAGCCCCAGCATTTT. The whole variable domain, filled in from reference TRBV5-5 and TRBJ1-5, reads DAGVTQSPTHLIKTRGQQVTLRCSPISGHKSVSWYQQVLGQGPQFIFQYYEKEERGRGNFPDRFSARQFPNYSSELNVNALLLGDSALYLCASSLIGGGNQPQHFGDGTRLSIL.

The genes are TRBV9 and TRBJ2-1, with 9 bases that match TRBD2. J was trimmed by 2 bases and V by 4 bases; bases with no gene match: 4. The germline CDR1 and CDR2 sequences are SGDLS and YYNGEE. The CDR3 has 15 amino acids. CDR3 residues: CASSPRLAAYNEQFF. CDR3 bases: TGTGCCAGCAGCCCCCGACTAGCGGCCTACAATGAGCAGTTCTTC.

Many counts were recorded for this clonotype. CDR3 in amino acids: CSASRGQGQEQYF. The CDR3 bases are TGCAGCGCCTCAAGGGGGCAGGGGCAAGAGCAGTACTTC. J is TRBJ2-7 and V is TRBV29-1, with TRBD1 identical over 7 bases. CDR3 size: 13 residues. V trimming: 7 bases; J trimming: 7 bases; junction bases outside the gene matches: 13. Germline V gene lookup returns CDR1 SQVTM and CDR2 ANQGSEA.

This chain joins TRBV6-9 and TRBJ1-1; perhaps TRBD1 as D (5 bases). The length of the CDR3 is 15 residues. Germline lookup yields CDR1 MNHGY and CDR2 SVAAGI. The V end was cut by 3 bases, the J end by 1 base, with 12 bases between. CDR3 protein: CASSYVTGGNTEAFF. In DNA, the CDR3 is TGTGCCAGCAGTTACGTGACGGGGGGGAACACTGAAGCTTTCTTT.

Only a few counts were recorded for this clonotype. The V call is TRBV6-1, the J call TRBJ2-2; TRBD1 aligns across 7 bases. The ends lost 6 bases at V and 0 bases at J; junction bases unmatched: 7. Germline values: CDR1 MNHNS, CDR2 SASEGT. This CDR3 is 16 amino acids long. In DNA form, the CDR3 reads TGTGCCAGCAGCGGACAGGTGACATCGAACACCGGGGAGCTGTTTTTT. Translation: CASSGQVTSNTGELFF.

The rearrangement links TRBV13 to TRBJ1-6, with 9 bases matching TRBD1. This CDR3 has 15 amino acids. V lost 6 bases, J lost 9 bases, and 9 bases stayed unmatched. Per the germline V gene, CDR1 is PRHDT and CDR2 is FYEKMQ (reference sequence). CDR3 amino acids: CASRPQTGGSSPLHF. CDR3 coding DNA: TGTGCCAGCAGGCCCCAGACAGGGGGGAGTTCACCCCTCCACTTT.

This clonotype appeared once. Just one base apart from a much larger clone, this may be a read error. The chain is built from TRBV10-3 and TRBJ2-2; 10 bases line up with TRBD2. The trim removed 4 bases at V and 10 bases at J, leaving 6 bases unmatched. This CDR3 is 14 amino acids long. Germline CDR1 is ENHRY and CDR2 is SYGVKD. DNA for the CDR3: TGTGCCATCAGTGCCCGGACTAGCGGCGTGGAGCTGTTTTTT. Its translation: CAISARTSGVELFF.

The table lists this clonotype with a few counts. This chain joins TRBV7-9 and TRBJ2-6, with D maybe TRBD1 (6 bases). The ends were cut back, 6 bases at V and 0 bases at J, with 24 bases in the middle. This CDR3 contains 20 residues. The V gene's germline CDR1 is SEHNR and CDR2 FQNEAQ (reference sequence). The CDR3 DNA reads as TGTGCCAGCAGTACTACCCAACCAGGGGAGTATAGCTCTGGGGCCAACGTCCTGACTTTC. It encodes CASSTTQPGEYSSGANVLTF.

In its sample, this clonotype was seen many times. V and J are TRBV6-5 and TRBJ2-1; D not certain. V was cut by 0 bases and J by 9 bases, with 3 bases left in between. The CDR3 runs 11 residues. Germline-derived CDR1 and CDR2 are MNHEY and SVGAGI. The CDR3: CASSYSGEQFF. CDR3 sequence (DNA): TGTGCCAGCAGTTACTCGGGTGAGCAGTTCTTC.

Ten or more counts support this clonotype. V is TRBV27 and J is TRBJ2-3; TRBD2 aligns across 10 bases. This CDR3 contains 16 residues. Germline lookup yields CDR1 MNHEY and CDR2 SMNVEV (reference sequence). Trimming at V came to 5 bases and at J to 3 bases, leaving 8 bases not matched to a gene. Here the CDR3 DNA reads TGTGCCAGCAGTAATAGCGGGGGGCGCCTTACAGATACGCAGTATTTT. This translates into CASSNSGGRLTDTQYF.

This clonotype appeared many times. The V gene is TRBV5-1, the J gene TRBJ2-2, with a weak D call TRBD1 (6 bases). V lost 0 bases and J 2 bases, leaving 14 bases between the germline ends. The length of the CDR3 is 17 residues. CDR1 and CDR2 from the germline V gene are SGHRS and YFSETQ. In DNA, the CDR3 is TGCGCCAGCAGCTTGGCCTTACAGGGATTTAACACCGGGGAGCTGTTTTTT. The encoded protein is CASSLALQGFNTGELFF.

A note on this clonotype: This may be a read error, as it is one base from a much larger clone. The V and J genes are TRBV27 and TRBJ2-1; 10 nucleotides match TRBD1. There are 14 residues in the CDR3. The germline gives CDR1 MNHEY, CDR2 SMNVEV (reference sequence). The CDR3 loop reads CAGSLETGGGEQFF. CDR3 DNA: TGTGCCGGCAGCCTTGAGACAGGGGGCGGTGAGCAGTTCTTC.

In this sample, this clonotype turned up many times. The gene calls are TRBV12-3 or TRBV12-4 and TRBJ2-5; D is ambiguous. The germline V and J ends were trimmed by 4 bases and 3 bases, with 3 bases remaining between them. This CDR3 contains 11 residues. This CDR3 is CASSSEETQYF. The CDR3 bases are TGTGCCAGCAGTTCGGAAGAGACCCAGTACTTC.